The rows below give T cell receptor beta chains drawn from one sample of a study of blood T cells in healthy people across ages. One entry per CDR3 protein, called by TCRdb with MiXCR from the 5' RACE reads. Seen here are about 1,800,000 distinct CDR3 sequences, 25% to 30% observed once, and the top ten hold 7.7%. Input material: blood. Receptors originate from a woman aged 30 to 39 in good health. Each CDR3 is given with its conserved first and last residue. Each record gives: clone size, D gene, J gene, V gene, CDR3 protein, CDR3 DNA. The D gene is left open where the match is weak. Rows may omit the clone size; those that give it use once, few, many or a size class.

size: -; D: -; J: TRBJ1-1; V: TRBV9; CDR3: CASSVADRHTEAFF; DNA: TGTGCCAGCAGCGTAGCCGACAGACACACTGAAGCTTTCTTT
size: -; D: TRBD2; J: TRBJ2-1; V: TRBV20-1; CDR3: CSARVASGRDRHNEQFF; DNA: TGCAGTGCGCGAGTAGCCAGCGGGAGGGACCGTCACAATGAGCAGTTCTTC
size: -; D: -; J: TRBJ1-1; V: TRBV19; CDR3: CASNSEGNTEAFF; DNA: TGTGCCAGCAATAGTGAGGGAAACACTGAAGCTTTCTTT
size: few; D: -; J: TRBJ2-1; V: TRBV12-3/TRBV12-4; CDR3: CANSLGGGPDEQFF; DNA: TGTGCCAACAGTTTGGGGGGAGGTCCGGATGAGCAGTTCTTC
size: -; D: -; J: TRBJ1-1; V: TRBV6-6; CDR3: CASSYSSKAFF; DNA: TGTGCCAGCAGTTACTCTAGTAAAGCTTTCTTT
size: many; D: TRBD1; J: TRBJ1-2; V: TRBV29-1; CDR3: CSVDFPGQGFGYTF; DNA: TGCAGCGTTGACTTCCCCGGACAGGGCTTTGGCTACACCTTC
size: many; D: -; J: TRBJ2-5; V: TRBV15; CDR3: CATSRGGGRETQYF; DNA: TGTGCCACCAGCAGAGGGGGCGGGCGAGAGACCCAGTACTTC
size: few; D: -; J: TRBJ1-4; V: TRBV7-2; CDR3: CASSPDQTAINEKLFF; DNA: TGTGCCAGCAGCCCGGACCAGACAGCCATCAATGAAAAACTGTTTTTT
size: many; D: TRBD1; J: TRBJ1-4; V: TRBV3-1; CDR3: CASSRTLLGQGLEKLFF; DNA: TGTGCCAGCAGCCGAACGCTGTTGGGACAGGGTCTTGAAAAACTGTTTTTT
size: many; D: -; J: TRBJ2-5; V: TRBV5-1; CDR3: CASSLAREETQYF; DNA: TGCGCCAGCAGCTTGGCCAGGGAAGAGACCCAGTACTTC
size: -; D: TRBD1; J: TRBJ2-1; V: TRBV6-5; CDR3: CASSQTDREQFF; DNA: TGTGCCAGCAGTCAGACGGACAGGGAGCAGTTCTTC
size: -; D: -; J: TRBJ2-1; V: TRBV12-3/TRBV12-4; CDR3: CASSLYYEQFF; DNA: TGTGCCAGCAGTTTGTACTATGAGCAGTTCTTC
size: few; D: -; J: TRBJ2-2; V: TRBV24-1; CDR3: CATSGGSVNTGELFF; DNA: TGTGCCACCAGTGGGGGTTCGGTGAACACCGGGGAGCTGTTTTTT
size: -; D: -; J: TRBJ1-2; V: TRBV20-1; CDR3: CSARAKDRNRSATVANYGYTF; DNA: TGCAGTGCTAGAGCCAAAGACCGAAACCGCTCGGCAACCGTAGCTAACTATGGCTACACCTTC
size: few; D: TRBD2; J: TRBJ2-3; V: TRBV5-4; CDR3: CASSWARGADTQYF; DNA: TGTGCCAGCAGCTGGGCCCGGGGGGCAGATACGCAGTATTTT
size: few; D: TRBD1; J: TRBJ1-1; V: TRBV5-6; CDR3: CASSSLTGEGTEAFF; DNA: TGTGCCAGCAGCTCTCTGACAGGGGAGGGAACTGAAGCTTTCTTT
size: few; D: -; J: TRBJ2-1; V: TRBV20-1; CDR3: CSASPADGYNEQFF; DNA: TGCAGTGCTAGTCCCGCCGACGGGTACAATGAGCAGTTCTTC
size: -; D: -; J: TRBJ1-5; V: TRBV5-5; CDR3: CASSLVHNSNQPQHF; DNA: TGTGCCAGCAGCTTGGTCCATAATAGCAATCAGCCCCAGCATTTT
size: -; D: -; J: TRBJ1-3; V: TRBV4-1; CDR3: CASSAPLTSSGNTIYF; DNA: TGCGCCAGCAGCGCCCCATTGACTAGCTCTGGAAACACCATATATTTT
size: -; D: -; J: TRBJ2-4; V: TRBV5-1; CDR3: CASSWTGAGDIQYF; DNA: TGCGCCAGCAGCTGGACCGGGGCAGGGGACATTCAGTACTTC
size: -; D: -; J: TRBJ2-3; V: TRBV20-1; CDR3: CSAGLTSTDTQYF; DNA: TGCAGTGCTGGCCTGACTAGCACAGATACGCAGTATTTT
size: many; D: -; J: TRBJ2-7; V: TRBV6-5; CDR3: CASSQYGTPGAKQYF; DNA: TGTGCCAGCAGCCAATACGGGACACCCGGTGCGAAGCAGTACTTC